This T cell receptor beta chain was retrieved from a study of blood T cells in healthy people across ages. Whole-study findings and limits: Unsorted PBMCs blocked a conclusive comparison of naive and antigen-experienced cells.

This clonotype was observed a few times. Its antigen remains unknown. Ranging in age from roughly 6 to 95, the donors were healthy Caucasian individuals from Russia. The authors extracted at least 5 micrograms of total RNA per sample. Combining a sample-barcoded 5' primer with a J-beta primer mix, a second PCR ran for about 6 to 12 cycles. Unique molecular identifiers of 12 random nucleotides labeled each cDNA. One entry per CDR3 protein results from TCRdb running MiXCR on the 5' RACE reads. The table lists hundreds of thousands of distinct CDR3 sequences, roughly 44% of them singletons, with roughly 19% in the top ten. Per the germline V gene, CDR1 is KGHDR and CDR2 is SFDVKD. V trimming: 1 base; J trimming: 2 bases; junction bases outside the gene matches: 3. The CDR3 length is 15 residues.

The material sequenced was blood. This rearrangement joins TRBV24-1 to TRBJ2-5; 7 nucleotides match TRBD2. The sequence was obtained from a man aged 60 to 75 in good health. The CDR3 DNA follows: TGTGCCACCAGTGATTTTTCAGCGGGGCAAGAGACCCAGTACTTC. The encoded protein is CATSDFSAGQETQYF.